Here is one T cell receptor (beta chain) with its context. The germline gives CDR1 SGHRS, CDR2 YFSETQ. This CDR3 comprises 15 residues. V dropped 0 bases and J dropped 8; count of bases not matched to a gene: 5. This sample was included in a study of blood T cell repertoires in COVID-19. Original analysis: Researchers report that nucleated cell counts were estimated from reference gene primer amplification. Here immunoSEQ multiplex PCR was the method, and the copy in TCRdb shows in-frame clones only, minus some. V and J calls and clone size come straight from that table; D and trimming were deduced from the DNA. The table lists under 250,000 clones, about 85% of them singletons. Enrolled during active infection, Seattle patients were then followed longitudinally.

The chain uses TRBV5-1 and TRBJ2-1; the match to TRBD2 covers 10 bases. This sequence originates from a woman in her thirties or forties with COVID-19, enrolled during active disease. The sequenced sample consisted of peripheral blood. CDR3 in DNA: TGCGCCAGCAGCTTGGAGCCTAGCGGGAGCTATGAGCAGTTCTTC. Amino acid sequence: CASSLEPSGSYEQFF.